A selection of T cell receptor beta chains follows, all from one sample in a study of T cell repertoires in ileal Crohn's disease. Clones were sequenced by immunoSEQ multiplex PCR, and TCRdb holds only the in-frame ones, with some missing. Here the sample spans roughly 3,500 clones, roughly 80% being singletons. Input material: ileal tissue. The receptors were sampled from an adult with Crohn's disease. The CDR3 runs from the conserved cysteine through the conserved F or W. D genes are given only for firm matches. Rows may omit the clone size; those that give it use once, few, many or a size class.

cdr3_aa	cdr3_nt	j_call	v_call	clone_size	d_call
CASTSAPYNEQFF	TGTGCCAGTACTAGCGCGCCTTACAATGAGCAGTTCTTC	TRBJ2-1	TRBV9	NA	TRBD2
CASSRGGTNYNEQFF	TGTGCCAGCAGCCGCGGGGGGACGAACTACAATGAGCAGTTCTTC	TRBJ2-1	TRBV4-2	few	TRBD2
CASSVSGRANTEAFF	TGTGCCAGCAGCGTTTCAGGGAGGGCGAACACTGAAGCTTTCTTT	TRBJ1-1	TRBV9	NA	NA
CSVQGQGNTGELFF	TGCAGCGTTCAAGGACAGGGCAACACCGGGGAGCTGTTTTTT	TRBJ2-2	TRBV29-1	NA	TRBD1
CASRLQGNTEAFF	TGTGCCAGCAGGCTACAGGGGAACACTGAAGCTTTCTTT	TRBJ1-1	TRBV6-5	NA	NA
CASSVHRGPQPQHF	TGTGCCAGCAGCGTCCACAGGGGGCCTCAGCCTCAGCATTTT	TRBJ1-5	TRBV9	once	TRBD1
CASTKEAGDYNEQFF	TGTGCCAGCACCAAGGAAGCGGGGGACTACAATGAGCAGTTCTTC	TRBJ2-1	TRBV6-4	few	TRBD2
CASSPSPIGPDTQYF	TGTGCCAGCAGCCCAAGTCCCATTGGGCCAGATACGCAGTATTTT	TRBJ2-3	TRBV9	NA	NA
CASSRAGGNQPQHF	TGTGCCAGCAGCAGGGCAGGGGGGAACCAGCCCCAGCATTTT	TRBJ1-5	TRBV2	NA	TRBD1
CASAPGGAPGELFF	TGTGCCAGCGCCCCCGGCGGAGCTCCCGGGGAGCTGTTTTTT	TRBJ2-2	TRBV27	NA	NA
CASSPGQGGSYEQYF	TGTGCCAGTAGTCCGGGACAGGGTGGCTCCTACGAGCAGTACTTC	TRBJ2-7	TRBV19	few	TRBD1
CASSLVAGGIDTQYF	TGTGCCAGCAGCTTGGTAGCAGGGGGTATAGATACGCAGTATTTT	TRBJ2-3	TRBV5-4	NA	TRBD1
CASGAAGSPLHF	TGCGCCTCGGGCGCGGCGGGGTCACCCCTCCACTTT	TRBJ1-6	TRBV5-1	few	NA